The clone carrying this T cell receptor (beta chain) was counted a few times. This specimen comes from a study of blood T cell repertoires in COVID-19. Authors' methods: It was from reference gene primer amplification that nucleated cell counts were estimated. Clones were read by immunoSEQ multiplex PCR, and TCRdb kept only the in-frame ones, dropping some. The DNA was the basis for D and trimming; V, J and clone size are from that table. The sample carries 250,000 to 300,000 clones, around 87% recorded once. Germline CDR1 LNHDA, CDR2 SQIVND (reference sequence). The trim removed 9 bases at V and 5 bases at J, leaving 9 bases unmatched. This CDR3 comprises 13 residues.

Sample: peripheral blood. The clonotype was recovered from a woman in her 50s who had recovered from COVID-19. The chain is built from TRBV19 and TRBJ1-2; 7 nucleotides agree with TRBD1. The CDR3 loop reads CASQRAQGYGYTF. The DNA of the CDR3 is TGTGCCAGCCAAAGGGCACAGGGGTATGGCTACACCTTC.